These T cell receptor beta chains were read from a single sample in a study of cytomegalovirus exposure and HLA in healthy donors. Assay used: immunoSEQ multiplex PCR; TCRdb lists only in-frame clones, some missing. The sample records some 98,000 clones, approximately 80% being singletons. Sequencing was done on a sample of PBMCs. These receptors were collected from a human donor in good health. Each CDR3 is given with its conserved first and last residue. Fields, in order: clone size, CDR3 length, V gene, D gene, J gene, CDR3 protein, CDR3 DNA. A D gene is named only where the DNA matches it firmly. Size tells how often a clone was seen (once, few, many) or the class of an expanded clone, and some rows leave it out.

size: few; length: 13; V: TRBV7-3; D: -; J: TRBJ1-1; CDR3: CASSLSTDTEAFF; DNA: TGTGCCAGCAGCTTATCAACGGACACTGAAGCTTTCTTT
size: few; length: 17; V: TRBV5-4; D: TRBD2; J: TRBJ2-3; CDR3: CASSLWTSGPSTDTQYF; DNA: TGTGCCAGCAGCTTATGGACTAGCGGGCCTAGCACAGATACGCAGTATTTT
size: -; length: 12; V: TRBV6-6; D: TRBD1; J: TRBJ1-3; CDR3: CASGQGTNTIYF; DNA: TGTGCCAGCGGACAGGGCACGAACACCATATATTTT
size: -; length: 15; V: TRBV2; D: TRBD2; J: TRBJ2-5; CDR3: CASNGLAGAGETQYF; DNA: TGTGCCAGCAATGGACTAGCGGGGGCGGGGGAGACCCAGTACTTC
size: -; length: 16; V: TRBV9; D: -; J: TRBJ2-1; CDR3: CASSVATGNSYNEQFF; DNA: TGTGCCAGCAGCGTAGCTACGGGGAATTCCTACAATGAGCAGTTCTTC
size: -; length: 20; V: TRBV9; D: TRBD2; J: TRBJ2-5; CDR3: CASSVVPLAGGRGVQETQYF; DNA: TGTGCCAGCAGCGTAGTACCCTTAGCGGGAGGGCGGGGGGTACAAGAGACCCAGTACTTC
size: -; length: 15; V: TRBV7-6; D: -; J: TRBJ1-2; CDR3: CASSLDQGFSYGYTF; DNA: TGTGCCAGCAGCTTAGACCAGGGCTTCTCCTATGGCTACACCTTC
size: -; length: 15; V: TRBV18; D: TRBD1; J: TRBJ1-2; CDR3: CASSPLDRTSYGYTF; DNA: TGTGCCAGCTCACCGTTGGACAGGACCTCCTATGGCTACACCTTC
size: -; length: 13; V: TRBV5-1; D: -; J: TRBJ2-1; CDR3: CASSFTGGNEQFF; DNA: TGCGCCAGCAGCTTTACGGGTGGAAATGAGCAGTTCTTC
size: -; length: 19; V: TRBV10-3; D: TRBD2; J: TRBJ2-1; CDR3: CAISSAGTSGSSSYNEQFF; DNA: TGTGCCATCAGTAGTGCCGGGACTAGCGGCTCGAGCTCCTACAATGAGCAGTTCTTC
size: -; length: 15; V: TRBV5-1; D: -; J: TRBJ1-2; CDR3: CASSLGGRDNYGYTF; DNA: TGCGCCAGCAGCTTGGGGGGCAGAGACAACTATGGCTACACCTTC
size: few; length: 14; V: TRBV5-1; D: -; J: TRBJ1-4; CDR3: CASSGGGAGEKLFF; DNA: TGCGCCAGCTCCGGGGGGGGCGCGGGTGAAAAACTGTTTTTT
size: -; length: 17; V: TRBV7-8; D: TRBD2; J: TRBJ2-4; CDR3: CASSLGGGGSGGNIQYF; DNA: TGTGCCAGCAGCTTAGGGGGAGGGGGTAGCGGGGGAAACATTCAGTACTTC
size: -; length: 16; V: TRBV9; D: TRBD2; J: TRBJ2-1; CDR3: CASSPRTSAAPNEQFF; DNA: TGTGCCAGCAGCCCTCGGACTAGCGCCGCCCCCAATGAGCAGTTCTTC
size: few; length: 14; V: TRBV6-5; D: -; J: TRBJ1-3; CDR3: CASRPQGSGNTIYF; DNA: TGTGCCAGCAGGCCGCAGGGCTCTGGAAACACCATATATTTT
size: -; length: 15; V: TRBV9; D: -; J: TRBJ1-6; CDR3: CASSSQTDLGSPLHF; DNA: TGTGCCAGCAGCTCCCAGACAGACCTGGGTTCACCCCTCCACTTT
size: -; length: 14; V: TRBV18; D: TRBD1; J: TRBJ2-7; CDR3: CASSPQKGAREQYF; DNA: TGTGCCAGCTCACCTCAAAAGGGGGCGAGGGAGCAGTACTTC
size: -; length: 15; V: TRBV27; D: TRBD1; J: TRBJ2-7; CDR3: CASSSPGQGAREQYF; DNA: TGTGCCAGCAGTTCCCCGGGACAGGGGGCCCGCGAGCAGTACTTC
size: -; length: 14; V: TRBV7-2; D: TRBD2; J: TRBJ2-7; CDR3: CASSLRGEIYEQYF; DNA: TGTGCCAGCAGCCTCCGGGGGGAGATCTACGAGCAGTACTTC
size: -; length: 13; V: TRBV25-1; D: TRBD1; J: TRBJ1-2; CDR3: CASSVGDRGGYTF; DNA: TGTGCCAGCAGTGTCGGAGACAGGGGTGGCTACACCTTC
size: -; length: 15; V: TRBV4-3; D: TRBD1; J: TRBJ2-7; CDR3: CASSQEGTGDREQYF; DNA: TGCGCCAGCAGCCAAGAGGGGACAGGGGATCGCGAGCAGTACTTC
size: few; length: 17; V: TRBV5-8; D: -; J: TRBJ1-5; CDR3: CASSLSSGGRGRKPQHF; DNA: TGTGCCAGCAGCTTGTCTTCGGGTGGCAGGGGAAGGAAGCCCCAGCATTTT
size: -; length: 15; V: TRBV11-2; D: -; J: TRBJ1-6; CDR3: CASSLGEALVSPLHF; DNA: TGTGCCAGCAGCTTAGGGGAGGCTCTGGTTTCACCCCTCCACTTT
size: -; length: 14; V: TRBV6-5; D: -; J: TRBJ2-2; CDR3: CASSYTIAAGELFF; DNA: TGTGCCAGCAGCTATACAATAGCCGCCGGGGAGCTGTTTTTT
size: -; length: 13; V: TRBV6-5; D: -; J: TRBJ2-5; CDR3: CASRMPAIETQYF; DNA: TGTGCCAGCAGAATGCCAGCGATTGAGACCCAGTACTTC
size: -; length: 14; V: TRBV7-6; D: TRBD2; J: TRBJ2-1; CDR3: CASSPSGAYNEQFF; DNA: TGTGCCAGCAGCCCTAGCGGAGCCTACAATGAGCAGTTCTTC
size: -; length: 13; V: TRBV12-5; D: -; J: TRBJ1-2; CDR3: CASGPDGGEGYTF; DNA: TGTGCTAGTGGTCCGGATGGGGGCGAAGGCTACACCTTC